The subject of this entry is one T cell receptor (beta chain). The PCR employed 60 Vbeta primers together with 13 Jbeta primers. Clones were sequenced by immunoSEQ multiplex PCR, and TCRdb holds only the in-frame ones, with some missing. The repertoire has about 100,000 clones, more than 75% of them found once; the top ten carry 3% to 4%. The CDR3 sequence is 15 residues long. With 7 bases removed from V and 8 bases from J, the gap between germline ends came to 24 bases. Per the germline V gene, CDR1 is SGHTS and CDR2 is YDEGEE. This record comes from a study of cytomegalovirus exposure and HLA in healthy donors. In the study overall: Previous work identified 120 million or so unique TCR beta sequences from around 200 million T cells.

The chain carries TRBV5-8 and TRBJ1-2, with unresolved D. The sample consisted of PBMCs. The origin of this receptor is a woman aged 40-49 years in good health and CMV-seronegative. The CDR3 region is CASSGRDEEVRGYTF. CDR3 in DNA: TGTGCCAGCTCTGGGAGGGATGAAGAAGTAAGGGGCTACACCTTC.